Listed below are T cell receptor beta chains from one sample, sequenced in a study of radiation and T cells in renal cell carcinoma. Generated by immunoSEQ multiplex PCR, the TCRdb table keeps only in-frame clones and is missing some. The sample has around 75,000 clones; around 80% are singletons. Sequenced here: blood, sampled from a patient whose treatment included radiotherapy and nephrectomy. These receptors all stem from a man aged 55 to 69 with renal cell carcinoma. CDR3s include the opening cysteine and the closing phenylalanine or tryptophan. Each record gives: J gene, V gene, clone size, D gene, CDR3 protein, CDR3 DNA. D genes are given only for firm matches. Where a row states a size, it is once, few, many or the class of an expanded clone; other rows omit it.

J: TRBJ2-6
V: TRBV9
size: .
D: .
CDR3: CASSASPGGVLTF
DNA: TGTGCCAGCAGCGCCTCCCCTGGAGGCGTCCTGACTTTC

J: TRBJ2-3
V: TRBV14
size: .
D: .
CDR3: CASSQDSRAAATFTDTQYF
DNA: TGTGCCAGCAGCCAAGACAGTCGGGCAGCTGCTACTTTCACAGATACGCAGTATTTT

J: TRBJ1-2
V: TRBV4-2
size: .
D: .
CDR3: CASSQPTSSEGYTF
DNA: TGTGCCAGCAGCCAACCTACCTCCAGTGAGGGCTACACCTTC

J: TRBJ2-3
V: TRBV7-9
size: .
D: .
CDR3: CASSLDLMGTGDTQYF
DNA: TGTGCCAGCAGCTTAGACCTGATGGGTACTGGAGATACGCAGTATTTT

J: TRBJ2-7
V: TRBV7-2
size: .
D: .
CDR3: CASSQRASSYEQYF
DNA: TGTGCCAGCAGCCAGCGGGCTAGCTCCTACGAGCAGTACTTC

J: TRBJ2-2
V: TRBV27
size: .
D: .
CDR3: CASSLTRWDLDTGELFF
DNA: TGTGCCAGCAGTTTGACCCGGTGGGACCTAGACACCGGGGAGCTGTTTTTT

J: TRBJ2-2
V: TRBV19
size: .
D: TRBD1
CDR3: CASSGQGASGELFF
DNA: TGTGCCAGTAGTGGCCAGGGGGCCTCCGGGGAGCTGTTTTTT

J: TRBJ1-2
V: TRBV27
size: .
D: .
CDR3: CASSFDTRQVANSLDGYTF
DNA: TGTGCCAGCAGTTTCGATACCCGACAGGTGGCTAATTCCCTAGATGGCTACACCTTC

J: TRBJ2-3
V: TRBV2
size: .
D: TRBD1
CDR3: CASSVQGARTGDTQYF
DNA: TGTGCCAGCAGTGTACAGGGGGCGCGGACAGGAGATACGCAGTATTTT

J: TRBJ2-7
V: TRBV4-2
size: .
D: .
CDR3: CASSQDAAVVPYEQYF
DNA: TGTGCCAGCAGCCAAGATGCAGCGGTAGTACCCTACGAGCAGTACTTC

J: TRBJ2-3
V: TRBV5-5
size: .
D: .
CDR3: CASSLGQAPTDTQYF
DNA: TGTGCCAGCAGCTTGGGACAGGCTCCCACAGATACGCAGTATTTT

J: TRBJ2-3
V: TRBV29-1
size: few
D: TRBD2
CDR3: CSAEAGGGTDTQYF
DNA: TGCAGCGCTGAAGCGGGAGGTGGTACAGATACGCAGTATTTT

J: TRBJ2-5
V: TRBV25-1
size: .
D: .
CDR3: CASSEYRGGETQYF
DNA: TGTGCCAGCAGTGAATATAGAGGGGGAGAGACCCAGTACTTC

J: TRBJ2-2
V: TRBV19
size: .
D: TRBD1
CDR3: CASSIGTGGDTGELFF
DNA: TGTGCCAGTAGTATTGGTACAGGGGGCGACACCGGGGAGCTGTTTTTT

J: TRBJ1-1
V: TRBV18
size: .
D: TRBD1
CDR3: CASSPRQGLGTEAFF
DNA: TGTGCCAGCTCTCCAAGACAGGGCCTCGGCACTGAAGCTTTCTTT

J: TRBJ2-2
V: TRBV6-4
size: .
D: .
CDR3: CASSSGPYTGELFF
DNA: TGTGCCAGCAGCTCGGGACCCTACACCGGGGAGCTGTTTTTT

J: TRBJ2-3
V: TRBV5-1
size: .
D: .
CDR3: CASITGPSTDTQYF
DNA: TGCGCCAGCATCACAGGACCTAGCACAGATACGCAGTATTTT

J: TRBJ2-1
V: TRBV6-1
size: .
D: TRBD2
CDR3: CASSDWGTSGKNEQFF
DNA: TGTGCCAGCAGTGACTGGGGGACTAGCGGGAAAAATGAGCAGTTCTTC

J: TRBJ2-6
V: TRBV29-1
size: .
D: TRBD1
CDR3: CSVTGAGANVLTF
DNA: TGCAGCGTGACAGGGGCTGGGGCCAACGTCCTGACTTTC

J: TRBJ2-3
V: TRBV7-2
size: .
D: TRBD2
CDR3: CASSPTSGRGDTQYF
DNA: TGTGCCAGCAGCCCGACTAGCGGGAGAGGAGATACGCAGTATTTT

J: TRBJ2-5
V: TRBV27
size: .
D: .
CDR3: CASSTTWTTKRPQYF
DNA: TGTGCCAGCAGTACAACCTGGACGACCAAGAGACCCCAGTACTTC

J: TRBJ2-1
V: TRBV6-1
size: .
D: .
CDR3: CATQWRGVQYNEQFF
DNA: TGTGCCACCCAGTGGAGAGGGGTTCAATACAATGAGCAGTTCTTC

J: TRBJ2-5
V: TRBV30
size: .
D: .
CDR3: CAWSVQQETQYF
DNA: TGTGCCTGGAGTGTACAGCAAGAGACCCAGTACTTC

J: TRBJ1-5
V: TRBV7-8
size: .
D: .
CDR3: CASSLDRNQPQHF
DNA: TGTGCCAGCAGCCTGGACAGAAATCAGCCCCAGCATTTT

J: TRBJ1-2
V: TRBV2
size: .
D: .
CDR3: CASEGSSNYGYTF
DNA: TGTGCCAGTGAGGGGAGCTCCAACTATGGCTACACCTTC

J: TRBJ2-5
V: TRBV23-1
size: .
D: TRBD1
CDR3: CASSRQGEETQYF
DNA: TGCGCCAGCAGCCGACAGGGAGAAGAGACCCAGTACTTC

J: TRBJ1-5
V: TRBV28
size: .
D: .
CDR3: CASSLVGGLSGQPQHF
DNA: TGTGCCAGCAGTTTAGTAGGAGGGCTCTCGGGGCAGCCCCAGCATTTT

J: TRBJ1-1
V: TRBV10-1
size: few
D: .
CDR3: CASRFGVNTEAFF
DNA: TGCGCCAGCCGGTTTGGGGTGAACACTGAAGCTTTCTTT

J: TRBJ2-7
V: TRBV19
size: .
D: TRBD1
CDR3: CASSAGTGRKTEQYF
DNA: TGTGCCAGTAGTGCCGGGACAGGGAGGAAGACAGAGCAGTACTTC

J: TRBJ2-7
V: TRBV18
size: .
D: .
CDR3: CASSPDRSSYEQYF
DNA: TGTGCCAGCTCACCAGACAGGAGCTCCTACGAGCAGTACTTC

J: TRBJ1-3
V: TRBV28
size: .
D: .
CDR3: CASSLRGNTIYF
DNA: TGTGCCAGCAGTTTAAGGGGAAACACCATATATTTT

J: TRBJ2-5
V: TRBV4-1
size: once
D: TRBD2
CDR3: CASSQGQREGRETQYF
DNA: TGCGCCAGCAGCCAAGGCCAGCGGGAGGGCCGAGAGACCCAGTACTTC

J: TRBJ2-2
V: TRBV2
size: .
D: TRBD1
CDR3: CASSPGTGATGELFF
DNA: TGTGCCAGTTCTCCCGGGACAGGGGCCACCGGGGAGCTGTTTTTT

J: TRBJ2-7
V: TRBV7-2
size: .
D: .
CDR3: CASSLDGYSYEQYF
DNA: TGTGCCAGCAGCTTAGACGGATACTCCTACGAGCAGTACTTC

J: TRBJ2-1
V: TRBV6-6
size: .
D: TRBD1
CDR3: CASSYRGYEQFF
DNA: TGTGCCAGCAGCTACAGGGGTTATGAGCAGTTCTTC

J: TRBJ1-5
V: TRBV28
size: .
D: .
CDR3: CASEGLINQPQHF
DNA: TGTGCCAGCGAGGGACTCATTAATCAGCCCCAGCATTTT

J: TRBJ2-1
V: TRBV5-1
size: .
D: TRBD2
CDR3: CASSLDRAGGHEQFF
DNA: TGCGCCAGCAGCTTGGATCGAGCGGGAGGGCATGAGCAGTTCTTC

J: TRBJ2-4
V: TRBV4-3
size: .
D: TRBD1
CDR3: CASSHLTGQGVSKNIQYF
DNA: TGCGCCAGCAGCCACCTGACGGGACAGGGGGTATCCAAAAACATTCAGTACTTC

J: TRBJ1-5
V: TRBV18
size: .
D: .
CDR3: CASSPSNQPQHF
DNA: TGTGCCAGCTCCCCAAGCAATCAGCCCCAGCATTTT

J: TRBJ2-1
V: TRBV7-2
size: .
D: TRBD2
CDR3: CASCISGTTYNEQFF
DNA: TGTGCCAGCTGTATCTCCGGGACTACCTACAATGAGCAGTTCTTC

J: TRBJ1-2
V: TRBV13
size: once
D: .
CDR3: CASSSEWGGYGYTF
DNA: TGTGCCAGCAGCTCCGAGTGGGGGGGCTATGGCTACACCTTC

J: TRBJ1-3
V: TRBV7-8
size: .
D: .
CDR3: CASSMTAVSGNTIYF
DNA: TGTGCCAGCAGCATGACAGCGGTCTCTGGAAACACCATATATTTT